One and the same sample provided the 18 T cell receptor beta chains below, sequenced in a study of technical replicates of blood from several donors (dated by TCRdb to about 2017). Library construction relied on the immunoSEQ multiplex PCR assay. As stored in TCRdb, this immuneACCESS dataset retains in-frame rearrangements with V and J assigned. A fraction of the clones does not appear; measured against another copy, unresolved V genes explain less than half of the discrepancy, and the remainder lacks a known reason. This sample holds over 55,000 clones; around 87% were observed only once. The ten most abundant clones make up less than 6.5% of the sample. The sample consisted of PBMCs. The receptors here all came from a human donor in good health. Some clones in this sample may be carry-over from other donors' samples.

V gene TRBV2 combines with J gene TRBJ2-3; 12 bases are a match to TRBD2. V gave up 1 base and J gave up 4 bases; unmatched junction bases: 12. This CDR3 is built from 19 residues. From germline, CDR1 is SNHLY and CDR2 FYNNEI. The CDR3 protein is CASSEGSPLAGGRPDTQYF. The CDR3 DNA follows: TGTGCCAGCAGTGAAGGATCCCCCCTAGCGGGGGGGCGGCCAGATACGCAGTATTTT.

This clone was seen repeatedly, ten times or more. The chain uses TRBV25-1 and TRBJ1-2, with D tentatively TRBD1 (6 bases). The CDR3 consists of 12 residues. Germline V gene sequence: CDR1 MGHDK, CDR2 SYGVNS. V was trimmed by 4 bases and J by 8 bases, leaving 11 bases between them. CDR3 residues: CASSGTVQGYTF. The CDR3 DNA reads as TGTGCCAGCAGTGGGACAGTACAAGGCTACACCTTC.

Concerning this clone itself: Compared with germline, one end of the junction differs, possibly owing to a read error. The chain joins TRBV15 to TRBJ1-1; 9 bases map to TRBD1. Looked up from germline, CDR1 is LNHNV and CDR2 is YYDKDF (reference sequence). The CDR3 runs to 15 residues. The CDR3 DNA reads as TGTGCCACCAGCAGTGGACAGGGGTTGAATACTGAAGCTTTCTTT. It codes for CATSSGQGLNTEAFF. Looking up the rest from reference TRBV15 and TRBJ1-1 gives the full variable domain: DAMVIQNPRYQVTQFGKPVTLSCSQTLNHNVMYWYQQKSSQAPKLLFHYYDKDFNNEADTPDNFQSRRPNTSFCFLDIRSPGLGDTAMYLCATSSGQGLNTEAFFGQGTRLTVV.

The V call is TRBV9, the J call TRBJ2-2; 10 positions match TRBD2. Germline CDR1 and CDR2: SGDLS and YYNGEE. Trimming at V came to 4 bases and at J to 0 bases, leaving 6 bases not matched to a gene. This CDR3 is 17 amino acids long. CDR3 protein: CASSPSSGRSNTGELFF. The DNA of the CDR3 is TGTGCCAGCAGCCCGTCTAGCGGGAGATCGAACACCGGGGAGCTGTTTTTT.

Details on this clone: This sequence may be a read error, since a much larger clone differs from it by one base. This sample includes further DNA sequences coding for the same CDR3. The CDR3 DNA reads TGTGCTAGCACGGGGGGGAGCTATGGCTACACCTTC. This sequence encodes CASTGGSYGYTF. The rearrangement joins TRBV6-4 to TRBJ1-2; TRBD1 might be the D (5 bases). Germline V gene data show CDR1 as MRHNA and CDR2 as SNTAGT. The CDR3 totals 12 residues.

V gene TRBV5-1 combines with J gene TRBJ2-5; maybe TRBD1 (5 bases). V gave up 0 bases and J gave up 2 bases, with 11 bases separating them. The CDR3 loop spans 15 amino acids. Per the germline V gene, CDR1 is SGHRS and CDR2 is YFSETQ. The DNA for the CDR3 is TGCGCCAGCAGCTTGGGGTCTGGGGCTCAAGAGACCCAGTACTTC. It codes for CASSLGSGAQETQYF.

The CDR3 reads CASRESSGNTIYF. The DNA for the CDR3 is TGCGCCAGCAGGGAGAGCTCTGGAAACACCATATATTTT. This chain links TRBV5-1 with TRBJ1-3; D remains unclear. The CDR3 covers 13 residues. Germline-derived CDR1 and CDR2 are SGHRS and YFSETQ. V was pared by 5 bases and J by 0 bases, with 6 bases between. The full variable domain, with the rest looked up from reference TRBV5-1 and TRBJ1-3, is KAGVTQTPRYLIKTRGQQVTLSCSPISGHRSVSWYQQTPGQGLQFLFEYFSETQRNKGNFPGRFSGRQFSNSRSEMNVSTLELGDSALYLCASRESSGNTIYFGEGSWLTVV.

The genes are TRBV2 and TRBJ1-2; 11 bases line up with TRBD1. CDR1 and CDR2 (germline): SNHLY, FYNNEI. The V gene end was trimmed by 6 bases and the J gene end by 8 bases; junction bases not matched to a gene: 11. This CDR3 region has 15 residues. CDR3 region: CASRTVDRGQRGYTF. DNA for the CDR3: TGTGCCAGCAGAACTGTGGACAGGGGGCAGAGAGGCTACACCTTC.

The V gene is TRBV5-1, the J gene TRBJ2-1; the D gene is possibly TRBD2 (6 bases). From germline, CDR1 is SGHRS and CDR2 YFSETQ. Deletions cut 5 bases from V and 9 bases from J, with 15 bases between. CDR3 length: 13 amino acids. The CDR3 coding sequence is TGCGCCAGCAGTTTTACCCGGGAGAGTGAGCAGTTCTTC. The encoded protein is CASSFTRESEQFF. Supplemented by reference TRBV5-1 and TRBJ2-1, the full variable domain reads KAGVTQTPRYLIKTRGQQVTLSCSPISGHRSVSWYQQTPGQGLQFLFEYFSETQRNKGNFPGRFSGRQFSNSRSEMNVSTLELGDSALYLCASSFTRESEQFFGPGTRLTVL.

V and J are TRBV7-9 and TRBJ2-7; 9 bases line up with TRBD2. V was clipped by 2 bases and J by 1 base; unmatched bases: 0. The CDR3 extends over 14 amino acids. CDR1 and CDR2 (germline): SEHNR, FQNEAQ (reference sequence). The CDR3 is CASSLTSGSYEQYF. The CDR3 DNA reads TGTGCCAGCAGCTTAACTAGCGGGTCCTACGAGCAGTACTTC.

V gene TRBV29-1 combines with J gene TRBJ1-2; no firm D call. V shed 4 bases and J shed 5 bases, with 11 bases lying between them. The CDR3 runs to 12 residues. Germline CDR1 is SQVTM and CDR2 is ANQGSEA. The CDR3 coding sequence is TGCAGCGTTGCGAAGGGAGGGTATGGCTACACCTTC. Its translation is CSVAKGGYGYTF.

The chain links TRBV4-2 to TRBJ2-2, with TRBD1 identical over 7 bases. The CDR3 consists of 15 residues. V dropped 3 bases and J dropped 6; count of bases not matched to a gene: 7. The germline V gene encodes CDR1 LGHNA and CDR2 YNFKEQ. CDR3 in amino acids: CASSQATGEAGELFF. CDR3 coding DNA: TGTGCCAGCAGCCAGGCTACAGGGGAAGCCGGGGAGCTGTTTTTT.

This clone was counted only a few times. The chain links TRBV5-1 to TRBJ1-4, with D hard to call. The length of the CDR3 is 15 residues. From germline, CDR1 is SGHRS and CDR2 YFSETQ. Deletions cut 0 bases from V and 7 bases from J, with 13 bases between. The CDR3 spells CASSLASQAGEKLFF. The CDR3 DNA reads TGCGCCAGCAGCTTGGCCTCCCAGGCGGGTGAAAAACTGTTTTTT.

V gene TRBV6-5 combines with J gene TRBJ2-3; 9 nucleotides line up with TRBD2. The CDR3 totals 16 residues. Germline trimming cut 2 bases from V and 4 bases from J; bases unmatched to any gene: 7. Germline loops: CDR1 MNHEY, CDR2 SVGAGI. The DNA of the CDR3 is TGTGCCAGCAGTTACACGCTAGCGGGGAGGTCAGATACGCAGTATTTT. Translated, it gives CASSYTLAGRSDTQYF.

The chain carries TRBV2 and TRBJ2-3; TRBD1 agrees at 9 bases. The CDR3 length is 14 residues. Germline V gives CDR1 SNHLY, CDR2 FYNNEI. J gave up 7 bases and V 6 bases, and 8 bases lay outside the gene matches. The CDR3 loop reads CASREQGARNTQYF. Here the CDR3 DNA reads TGTGCCAGCAGGGAACAGGGGGCGAGGAATACGCAGTATTTT.

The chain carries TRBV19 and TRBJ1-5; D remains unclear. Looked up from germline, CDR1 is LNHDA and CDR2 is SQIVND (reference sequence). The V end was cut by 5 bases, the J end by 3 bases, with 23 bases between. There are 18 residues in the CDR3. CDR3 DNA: TGTGCCAGTAGTCCAAAGTTCAATAGAGCTACCACCAATCAGCCCCAGCATTTT. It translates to CASSPKFNRATTNQPQHF.

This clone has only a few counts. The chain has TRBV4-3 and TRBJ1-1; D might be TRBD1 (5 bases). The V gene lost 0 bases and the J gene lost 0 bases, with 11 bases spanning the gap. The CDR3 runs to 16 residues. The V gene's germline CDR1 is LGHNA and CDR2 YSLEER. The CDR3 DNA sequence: TGCGCCAGCAGCCAAGACGTTTGGGACTTGAACACTGAAGCTTTCTTT. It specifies CASSQDVWDLNTEAFF.

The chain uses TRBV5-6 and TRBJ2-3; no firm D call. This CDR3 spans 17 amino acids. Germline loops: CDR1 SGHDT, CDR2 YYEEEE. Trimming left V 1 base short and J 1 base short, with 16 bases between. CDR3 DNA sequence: TGTGCCAGCAGCTTGTCTGATAGAAGTACCGGCACAGATACGCAGTATTTT. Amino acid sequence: CASSLSDRSTGTDTQYF. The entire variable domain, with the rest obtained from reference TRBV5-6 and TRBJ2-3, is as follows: DAGVTQSPTHLIKTRGQQVTLRCSPKSGHDTVSWYQQALGQGPQFIFQYYEEEERQRGNFPDRFSGHQFPNYSSELNVNALLLGDSALYLCASSLSDRSTGTDTQYFGPGTRLTVL.